This T cell receptor (beta chain) was profiled in a study of OX40 agonist ivuxolimab in advanced cancers. Whole-study context: Participants, 82.7% male, averaged roughly 60 years of age, ranging from about 23 to 79. Prior anti-PD-1, anti-PD-L1 or anti-CTLA-4 therapy did not bar entry, and approximately 40% had some. Study observations and caveats: Among T cells, CD8+ cells averaged more expanded clones than CD4+ cells.

Blood draws occurred at baseline, cycle 4 day 1, and cycle 7 day 1. J was trimmed by 0 bases and V by 3 bases; bases with no gene match: 8. The CDR3 spans 17 residues. The V gene's germline CDR1 is GTSNPN and CDR2 SVGIG (reference sequence). The method was immunoSEQ multiplex PCR; TCRdb's version includes in-frame clones alone and lacks a portion of them. The top ten hold roughly 2% of the sample, which has fewer than 85,000 clones, around 85% seen once. Note on this clone: Its antigen is currently unknown.

The TCR originated in an adult with an advanced solid tumor such as melanoma, head and neck, liver or kidney cancer. The chain employs TRBV30 and TRBJ2-6, with TRBD1 identical over 7 bases. The material sequenced was CD4+ or CD8+ T cells sorted from blood, taken in a trial of the OX40 agonist ivuxolimab. Here the CDR3 reads CAWRRQGRASGANVLTF. The CDR3 bases are TGTGCCTGGAGACGACAGGGAAGGGCCTCTGGGGCCAACGTCCTGACTTTC.